In this sample, the clone carrying this T cell receptor beta chain turned up a few times. The target antigen is unknown. This sample is part of a study of identical twins. Points from the study as a whole: Alpha sequences out of frame and shared by twins had excess low generation probability.

V shed 2 bases and J shed 9 bases, with 12 bases lying between them. CDR1 is SGDLS, CDR2 YYNGEE, per germline. The CDR3 is 13 residues long. Each CDR3 protein is one row after TCRdb ran MiXCR on the 5' RACE reads. The table lists about 690,000 distinct CDR3 sequences, approximately 21% of them singletons. These sequences were also reported in another study, on T cells expressing NK-cell markers. That paper adds: Underlying the TCR beta repertoires were sorted CD3+CD56+NKG2C+, CD3+CD56+NKG2C- and CD3+CD56-NKG2C+ T cells. For about six donors, the dominant NKG2C+ clonotypes made up 1.0-7.0% of their CD8+ T cells. Where several donors were concerned, these clonotypes also led the CD3+CD56-NKG2C+ fraction.

The sequenced material came from PBMCs. This TCR derives from a woman aged 18-30 years in good health. The V gene is TRBV9, the J gene TRBJ2-1, with no clear D. As DNA, the CDR3 is TGTGCCAGCAGCGTGGCTTCGGTTGGTGAGCAGTTCTTC. Translated: CASSVASVGEQFF. Using reference TRBV9 and TRBJ2-1 for the parts outside the CDR3, the full variable domain is DSGVTQTPKHLITATGQRVTLRCSPRSGDLSVYWYQQSLDQGLQFLIQYYNGEERAKGNILERFSAQQFPDLHSELNLSSLELGDSALYFCASSVASVGEQFFGPGTRLTVL.